The T cell receptor beta chain described here comes from a study of T cell responses to AZD1222 COVID-19 vaccine. Whole-study findings and limits: The donor group comprised mostly white British people and more females; the analysis possibly underestimated clonal diversity.

Turning to this clone: The antigen is not known. In the same sample, other DNA sequences code for this CDR3.

Repertoires were generated with immunoSEQ multiplex PCR, while TCRdb's copy carries only in-frame clones and drops some. The table records roughly 120,000 clones, approximately 89% of them present only once. Germline V gives CDR1 LGHDT, CDR2 YNNKEL (reference sequence). This CDR3 is built from 13 residues. Germline trimming cut 6 bases from V and 7 bases from J; bases unmatched to any gene: 1. Sequenced material: peripheral blood, taken on day 0 of AZD1222 vaccination. The rearrangement links TRBV3-1 (or the pseudogene TRBV3-2) to TRBJ1-6, with 9 bases that match TRBD1. This clonotype was sampled from an adult in good health. DNA of the CDR3: TGTGCCAGCAGAGGACAGGGGAATTCACCCCTCCACTTT. Protein product: CASRGQGNSPLHF.